The present entry profiles one TCR beta chain with its context. These data come from a study of CD4+ T cells in melanoma. The CDR3 runs 16 residues. The germline V gene has CDR1 SGHTA and CDR2 FQGNSA. V was shortened by 3 bases and J by 4 bases, with 15 bases between the two germline ends. Using immunoSEQ multiplex PCR, the repertoire was profiled, and TCRdb retains in-frame clones only, with some absent. The data hold about 10,000 clones, with less than 75% observed a single time. The sample taken for sequencing was cells from a culture (not recorded whether cultured in vitro). The receptor was derived from a human donor with melanoma. The rearrangement joins TRBV7-2 to TRBJ2-2; no clear D gene. For the CDR3, the DNA is TGTGCCAGCAGCTTCGTCGGGTTCAGCCCCACCGGGGAGCTGTTTTTT. Translation: CASSFVGFSPTGELFF.